This T cell receptor (beta chain) originates from a study of blood T cells in healthy people across ages. PCR was performed a second time for roughly 7 to 12 cycles using a sample-barcoded 5' primer and a J-beta primer mix. TCRdb ran MiXCR on the 5' RACE reads and lists one entry per CDR3 protein. The data show some 1.7 million distinct CDR3 sequences, roughly 30% seen once. Each donor's blood draw was approximately 10 milliliters of peripheral blood. J gave up 9 bases and V 1 base, and 12 bases lay outside the gene matches. The CDR3 totals 16 residues. Looked up from germline, CDR1 is SGHRS and CDR2 is YFSETQ. A few counts support this clonotype.

Material for sequencing was blood. The chain couples TRBV5-1 to TRBJ2-1; TRBD1 agrees at 8 bases. This clonotype was sampled from a woman between 25 and 40 years old in good health. In DNA, the CDR3 is TGCGCCAGCAGCTTGACAAACAGACAGGGGTTGAGTGAGCAGTTCTTC. Its protein is CASSLTNRQGLSEQFF.